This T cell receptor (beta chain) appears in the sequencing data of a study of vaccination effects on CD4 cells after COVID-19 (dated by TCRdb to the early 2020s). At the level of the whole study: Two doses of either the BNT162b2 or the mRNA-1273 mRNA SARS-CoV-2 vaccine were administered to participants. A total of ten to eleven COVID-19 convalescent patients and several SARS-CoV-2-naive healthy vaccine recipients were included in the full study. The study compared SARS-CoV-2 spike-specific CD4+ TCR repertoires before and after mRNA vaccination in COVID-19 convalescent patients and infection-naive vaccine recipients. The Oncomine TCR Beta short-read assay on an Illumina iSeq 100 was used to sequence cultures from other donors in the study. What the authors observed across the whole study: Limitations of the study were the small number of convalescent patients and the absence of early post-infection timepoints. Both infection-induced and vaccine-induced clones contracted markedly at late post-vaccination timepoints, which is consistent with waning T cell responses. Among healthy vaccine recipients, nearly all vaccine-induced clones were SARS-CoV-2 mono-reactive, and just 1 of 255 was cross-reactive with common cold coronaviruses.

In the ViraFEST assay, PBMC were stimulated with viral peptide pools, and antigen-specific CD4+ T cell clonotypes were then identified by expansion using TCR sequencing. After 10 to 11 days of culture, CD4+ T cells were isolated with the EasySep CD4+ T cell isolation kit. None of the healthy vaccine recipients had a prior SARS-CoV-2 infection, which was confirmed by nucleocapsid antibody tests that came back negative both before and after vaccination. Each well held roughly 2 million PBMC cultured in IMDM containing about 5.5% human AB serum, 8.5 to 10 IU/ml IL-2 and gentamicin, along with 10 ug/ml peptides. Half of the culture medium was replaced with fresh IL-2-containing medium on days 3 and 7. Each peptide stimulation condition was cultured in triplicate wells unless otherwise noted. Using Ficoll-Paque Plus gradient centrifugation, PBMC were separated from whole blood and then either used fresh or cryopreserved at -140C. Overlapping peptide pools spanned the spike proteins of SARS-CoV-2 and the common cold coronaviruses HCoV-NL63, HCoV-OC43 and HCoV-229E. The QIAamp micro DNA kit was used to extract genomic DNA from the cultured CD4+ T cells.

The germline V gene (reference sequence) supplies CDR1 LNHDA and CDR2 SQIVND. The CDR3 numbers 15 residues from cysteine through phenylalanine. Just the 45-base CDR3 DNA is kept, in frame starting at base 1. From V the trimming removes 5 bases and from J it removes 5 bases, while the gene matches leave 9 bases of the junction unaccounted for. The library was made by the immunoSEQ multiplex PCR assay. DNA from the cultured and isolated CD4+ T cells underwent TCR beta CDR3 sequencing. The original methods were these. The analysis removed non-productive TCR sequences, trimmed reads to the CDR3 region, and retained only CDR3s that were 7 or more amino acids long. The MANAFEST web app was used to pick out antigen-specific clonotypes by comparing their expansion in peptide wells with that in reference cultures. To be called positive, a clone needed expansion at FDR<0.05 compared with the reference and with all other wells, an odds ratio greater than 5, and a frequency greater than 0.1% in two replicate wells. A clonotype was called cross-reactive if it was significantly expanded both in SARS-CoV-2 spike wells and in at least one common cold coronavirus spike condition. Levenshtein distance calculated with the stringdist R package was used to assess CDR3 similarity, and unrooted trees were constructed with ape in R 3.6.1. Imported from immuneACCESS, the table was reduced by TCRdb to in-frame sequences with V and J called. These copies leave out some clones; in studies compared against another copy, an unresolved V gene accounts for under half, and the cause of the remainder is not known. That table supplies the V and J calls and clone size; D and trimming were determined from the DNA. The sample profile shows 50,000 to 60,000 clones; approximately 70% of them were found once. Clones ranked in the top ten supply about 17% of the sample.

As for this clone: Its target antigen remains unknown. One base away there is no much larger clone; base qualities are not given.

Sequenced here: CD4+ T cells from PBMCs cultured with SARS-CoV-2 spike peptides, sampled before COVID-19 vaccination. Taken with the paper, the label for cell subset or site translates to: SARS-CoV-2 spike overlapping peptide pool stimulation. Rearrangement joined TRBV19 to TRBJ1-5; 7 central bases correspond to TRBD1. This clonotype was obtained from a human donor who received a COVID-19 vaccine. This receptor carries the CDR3 CASSRNPGGDQPQHF. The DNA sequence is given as TGTGCCAGTAGTCGCAACCCAGGGGGAGATCAGCCCCAGCATTTT. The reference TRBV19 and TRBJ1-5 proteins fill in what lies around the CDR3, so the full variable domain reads DGGITQSPKYLFRKEGQNVTLSCEQNLNHDAMYWYRQDPGQGLRLIYYSQIVNDFQKGDIAEGYSVSREKKESFPLTVTSAQKNPTAFYLCASSRNPGGDQPQHFGDGTRLSIL.